One and the same sample provided the 9 T cell receptor beta chains below, sequenced in a study of OX40 agonist ivuxolimab in advanced cancers. Profiled with immunoSEQ multiplex PCR; TCRdb holds only in-frame clones, not every one. The table lists roughly 80,000 clones, about 86% of them singletons. The starting material was CD4+ or CD8+ T cells sorted from blood, obtained in a trial of the OX40 agonist ivuxolimab. Source of these receptors: an adult with an advanced solid tumor such as melanoma, head and neck, liver or kidney cancer.

V usage is TRBV30 and J usage is TRBJ1-2; 11 nucleotides line up with TRBD1. Germline lookup yields CDR1 GTSNPN and CDR2 SVGIG (reference sequence). CDR3 length equals 13 residues. V lost 5 bases and J lost 4; bases outside the gene matches: 3. The CDR3 sequence is CAWGQGAGYGYTF. The DNA of the CDR3 is TGTGCCTGGGGACAGGGGGCAGGCTATGGCTACACCTTC.

This clone was seen a few times. The chain joins TRBV19 to TRBJ2-4, with D possibly TRBD2 on 6 matching bases. The V end was cut by 4 bases, the J end by 11 bases, with 15 bases between. The CDR3 covers 13 residues. Germline V gene data show CDR1 as LNHDA and CDR2 as SQIVND (reference sequence). The CDR3 here is CASSNQRRDVQYF. DNA of the CDR3: TGTGCCAGTAGTAACCAAAGGAGGGACGTTCAGTACTTC.

The rearrangement links TRBV27 to TRBJ2-4; D not resolved. Trimming took 8 bases from V and 6 from J, leaving 11 bases between them. CDR3 length: 12 residues. Germline CDR1 reads MNHEY; CDR2 reads SMNVEV (reference sequence). The CDR3 here is CASSGWGNIQYF. The CDR3 nucleotides read TGTGCCAGCTCCGGGTGGGGAAACATTCAGTACTTC.

The gene calls are TRBV7-4 and TRBJ2-7; no reliable D call. The ends were cut back, 5 bases at V and 0 bases at J, with 17 bases in the middle. The germline CDR1 and CDR2 sequences are SGHVT and SQSDAQ. The CDR3 is 16 amino acids. CDR3 sequence (DNA): TGTGCCAGCAGCACCAACAGATCCAGGAGCTCCTACGAGCAGTACTTC. Protein: CASSTNRSRSSYEQYF.

The genes are TRBV25-1 and TRBJ2-5, with 11 bases aligning to TRBD1. Trimming removed 5 bases from V and 5 bases from J; junction bases left unmatched: 7. Germline CDR1 is MGHDK and CDR2 is SYGVNS. The CDR3 consists of 15 residues. In DNA form, the CDR3 reads TGTGCCAGCAGTTTGGACAGGGGGCAAAGGGAGACCCAGTACTTC. This codes for CASSLDRGQRETQYF.

The J gene is TRBJ2-1, the V gene TRBV27; weak D call: TRBD1 (6 bases). With 2 bases removed from V and 10 bases from J, the gap between germline ends came to 12 bases. The CDR3 runs to 13 residues. Germline V gene data show CDR1 as MNHEY and CDR2 as SMNVEV (reference sequence). Here the CDR3 DNA reads TGTGCCAGCAGTTTACCTACAGGGCCCGAGCAGTTCTTC. It is translated as CASSLPTGPEQFF.

J is TRBJ1-4 and V is TRBV5-1; D is perhaps TRBD1 (5 bases). CDR1 is SGHRS and CDR2 is YFSETQ in the germline V gene. This CDR3 comprises 16 residues. V gave up 2 bases and J gave up 7 bases, with 18 bases separating them. The CDR3 nucleotides read TGCGCCAGCAGCTTTTCACTATCTGGGACGGCTGAAAAACTGTTTTTT. This sequence encodes CASSFSLSGTAEKLFF.

The chain is built from TRBV19 and TRBJ2-5; the D is unclear. This CDR3 has 11 residues. V was pared by 7 bases and J by 2 bases, with 5 bases between. Per the germline V gene, CDR1 is LNHDA and CDR2 is SQIVND (reference sequence). The CDR3 region is CASKQQETQYF. The CDR3 region has the DNA TGTGCCAGTAAACAGCAAGAGACCCAGTACTTC.

The chain has TRBV4-2 and TRBJ2-7; 12 bases fit TRBD2. The CDR3 covers 15 residues. Germline lookup yields CDR1 LGHNA and CDR2 YNFKEQ. Germline trimming cut 4 bases from V and 3 bases from J; bases unmatched to any gene: 4. The CDR3 reads CASSPATSGSYEQYF. CDR3 DNA: TGTGCCAGCAGCCCCGCGACTAGCGGGAGCTACGAGCAGTACTTC.